One sample yielded the 5 T cell receptor beta chains listed below, sequenced in a study of early T cells in non-severe SARS-CoV-2 infection. TCRdb reanalysed the 5' RACE reads using MiXCR and keeps one entry per CDR3 protein. The sample consists of over 85,000 distinct CDR3 sequences, 16% of them appearing once. Input material: whole blood. The receptors were gathered from an adult who was a healthcare worker with PCR-confirmed SARS-CoV-2 infection or an uninfected control (not recorded which).

This clonotype was seen a handful of times. This chain joins TRBV5-6 and TRBJ2-3, with TRBD1 matching 7 bases. The CDR3 runs 16 residues. V lost 0 bases to trimming and J lost 2 bases; unmatched junction nucleotides: 6. Germline V gives CDR1 SGHDT, CDR2 YYEEEE. CDR3 loop: CASSLAYRGFTDTQYF. The DNA of the CDR3 is TGTGCCAGCAGCTTGGCTTACAGGGGATTCACAGATACGCAGTATTTT.

This clonotype was counted a few times. This rearrangement joins TRBV20-1 to TRBJ2-7; D gene uncertain. CDR3 length equals 12 residues. Trimming cost V 3 bases and J 2 bases, with 8 bases left between them. CDR1 DFQATT and CDR2 SNEGSKA come from the germline V gene (reference sequence). The CDR3, as DNA: TGCAGTGCTAGGGGCCAGGCCTACGAGCAGTACTTC. It yields the protein CSARGQAYEQYF.

The sample holds many counts of this clonotype. The rearrangement links TRBV6-6 to TRBJ1-5; a possible D gene is TRBD1 (6 bases). Trimming pared 7 bases from V and 4 bases from J, leaving 20 bases between. There are 16 residues in the CDR3. Germline V gene sequence: CDR1 MNHNY, CDR2 SVGAGI (reference sequence). CDR3 in DNA: TGTGCCAGCACAACTAAAACAGGGATAGCAAATCAGCCCCAGCATTTT. This sequence encodes CASTTKTGIANQPQHF.

This clonotype was counted many times. This chain uses TRBV12-2 with TRBJ1-4. TRBV12-2 is given as a pseudogene. CDR3 length: 12 amino acids. CDR3 in DNA: TGTGCAAGTCGCTTTGGGAATGAAAAACTGTTTTTT. As protein: CASRFGNEKLFF.

This clonotype was counted ten times or more. The chain couples TRBV28 to TRBJ2-7, with D possibly matching TRBD2 (5 bases). Trimming shortened V by 5 bases and J by 3 bases, and 17 bases separated the two germline ends. Looked up from germline, CDR1 is MDHEN and CDR2 is SYDVKM. The CDR3 has 15 residues. In nucleotides, the CDR3 is TGTGCCAGCAGTCCGGTAGACGGGGTCCGCTACGAGCAGTACTTC. Translation: CASSPVDGVRYEQYF.